The entry that follows covers one T cell receptor beta chain sequence. What it recognizes is unknown. The use of a sample-barcoded 5' primer and a J-beta primer mix characterized a second PCR of about 6 to 11 cycles. Each cDNA molecule received a tag from a template-switch adaptor that had 12 random nucleotides. TCRdb fed the 5' RACE reads into MiXCR, producing one record per CDR3 protein. Found here are 650,000 to 700,000 distinct CDR3 sequences, around 50% of them singletons; the top ten hold about 13%. The data were taken from a study of blood T cells in healthy people across ages. Findings and caveats of the study: Compared with aged donors, long-lived donors showed fewer expanded clones, suggesting selection. The fall in TCR beta diversity per million T cells was roughly linear with age.

Healthy Caucasians from Russia aged about 6 to 100 served as donors. CDR1 and CDR2 from the germline V gene are LGHNA and YSLEER. CDR3 size: 15 residues. V shed 2 bases and J shed 8 bases, with 18 bases lying between them. The J gene is TRBJ1-2, the V gene TRBV4-3, with a tentative D call TRBD1 (6 bases). Sequenced input: blood. This TCR came from a woman of 80 years or more in good health. The CDR3: CASSQPRLGGRGYTF. CDR3 DNA: TGCGCCAGCAGCCAACCCCGTCTGGGGGGCAGGGGCTACACCTTC.